One sample yielded the 5 T cell receptor beta chains listed below, sequenced in a study of CD8 T cells in Susac syndrome. After extraction with the RNeasy kit, about 0.45 to 1 ug of the RNA was reverse transcribed using random hexamers. TCRdb independently ran MiXCR on the immunoSEQ multiplex PCR reads; one entry per CDR3 protein. The table has some 100,000 distinct CDR3 sequences, 85% to 95% seen once. Sequenced input: CD4+ T cells from PBMCs. All receptors come from a human donor with multiple sclerosis.

The chain combines TRBV10-2 with TRBJ2-5; perhaps TRBD1 as D (5 bases). Germline CDR1 reads WSHSY; CDR2 reads SAAADI. The CDR3 runs 16 residues. The V and J ends lost 1 base and 0 bases respectively, with 12 bases between them. The CDR3 reads CASSEWAGSYQETQYF. The CDR3 nucleotides are TGCGCCAGCAGTGAGTGGGCAGGGTCGTACCAAGAGACCCAGTACTTC.

The rearrangement joins TRBV20-1 to TRBJ1-3; D unclear. In germline, CDR1 is DFQATT, CDR2 SNEGSKA (reference sequence). The V end lost 2 bases, the J end lost 4 bases, and 6 bases lay between the germline ends. The CDR3 has 12 amino acids. This CDR3 is CSARIGGNTIYF. The CDR3 bases are TGCAGTGCTAGAATAGGGGGAAACACCATATATTTT.

This chain connects TRBV12-3 or TRBV12-4 to TRBJ2-3, with 9 bases lining up with TRBD1. The CDR3 length is 17 residues. J gave up 0 bases and V 6 bases, and 10 bases lay outside the gene matches. CDR3 region: CASRPNTGGYSTDTQYF. The CDR3 DNA reads as TGTGCCAGCAGGCCCAATACAGGGGGCTATAGCACAGATACGCAGTATTTT.

Here the CDR3 reads CSVEPGQGADYGYTF. The CDR3 region has the DNA TGCAGCGTTGAGCCCGGACAGGGGGCAGACTATGGCTACACCTTC. The genes are TRBV29-1 and TRBJ1-2; 11 nucleotides line up with TRBD1. This CDR3 has 15 amino acids. Germline V CDR1 and CDR2: SQVTM, ANQGSEA. V trimming: 3 bases; J trimming: 3 bases; junction bases outside the gene matches: 6.

The V gene is TRBV24-1, the J gene TRBJ2-3; unclear D gene. The V gene's germline CDR1 is KGHDR and CDR2 SFDVKD. The CDR3 covers 12 residues. Trimming pared 4 bases from V and 5 bases from J, leaving 6 bases between. CDR3 protein: CATSDVLDTQYF. In DNA form, the CDR3 reads TGTGCCACCAGTGACGTTTTAGATACGCAGTATTTT.